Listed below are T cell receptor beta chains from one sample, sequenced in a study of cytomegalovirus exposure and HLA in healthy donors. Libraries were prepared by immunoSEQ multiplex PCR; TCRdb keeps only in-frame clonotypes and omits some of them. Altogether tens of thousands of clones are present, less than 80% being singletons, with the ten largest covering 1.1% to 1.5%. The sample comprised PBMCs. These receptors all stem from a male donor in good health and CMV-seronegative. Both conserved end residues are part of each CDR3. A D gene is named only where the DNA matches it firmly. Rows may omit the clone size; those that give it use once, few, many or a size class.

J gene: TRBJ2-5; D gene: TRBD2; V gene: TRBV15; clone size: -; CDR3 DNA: TGTGCCACCAGCAGAGCCGTAGGGACTATACAAGAGACCCAGTACTTC; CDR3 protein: CATSRAVGTIQETQYF
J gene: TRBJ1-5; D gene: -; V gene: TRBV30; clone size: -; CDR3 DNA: TGTGCCACGTCAGGAGGGCTAGGGCAGCCCCAGCATTTT; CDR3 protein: CATSGGLGQPQHF
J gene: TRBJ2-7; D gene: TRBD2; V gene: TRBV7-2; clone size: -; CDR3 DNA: TGTGCCAGCAGCCCCGGGGGGGGGTCCTCCTACGAGCAGTACTTC; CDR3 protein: CASSPGGGSSYEQYF
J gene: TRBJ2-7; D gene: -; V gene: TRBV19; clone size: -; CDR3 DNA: TGTGCCAGTAGTAATGGCGGACACTCCTACGAGCAGTACTTC; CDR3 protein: CASSNGGHSYEQYF
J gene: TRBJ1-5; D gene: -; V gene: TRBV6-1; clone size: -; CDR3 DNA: TGTGCCAGCAGTCCAGGGGTGGATCAGCCCCAGCATTTT; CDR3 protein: CASSPGVDQPQHF
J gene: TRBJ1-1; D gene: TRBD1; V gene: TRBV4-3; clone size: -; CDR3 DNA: TGCGCCAGCAGCCGAAATAAGATTGGGACAGCGAACACTGAAGCTTTCTTT; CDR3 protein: CASSRNKIGTANTEAFF
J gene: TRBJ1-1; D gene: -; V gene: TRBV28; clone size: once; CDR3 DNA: TGTGCCAGCAGTTTAATCACGGGAAACACTGAAGCTTTCTTT; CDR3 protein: CASSLITGNTEAFF
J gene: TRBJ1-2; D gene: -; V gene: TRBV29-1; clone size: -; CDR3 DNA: TGCAGCGTTGGGGCCCAGGGAATGGATGGCGGCTACACCTTC; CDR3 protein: CSVGAQGMDGGYTF
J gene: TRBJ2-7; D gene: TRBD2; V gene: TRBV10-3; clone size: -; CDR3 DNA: TGTGCCACCCAACTAGCGGGTGGGGCATACGAGCAGTACTTC; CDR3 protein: CATQLAGGAYEQYF
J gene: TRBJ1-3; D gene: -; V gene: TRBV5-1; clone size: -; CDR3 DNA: TGCGCCAGCAGCTTGGATTCGGGGACTGGAAACACCATATATTTT; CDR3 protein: CASSLDSGTGNTIYF
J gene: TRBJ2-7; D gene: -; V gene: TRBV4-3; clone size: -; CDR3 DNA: TGCGCCAGCAGCCAGTCCCTTGGGAGCGAGCAGTACTTC; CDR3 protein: CASSQSLGSEQYF
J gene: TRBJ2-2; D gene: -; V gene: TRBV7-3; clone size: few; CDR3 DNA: TGTGCCAGCAGCTCCCATCCAGGGGGGTCCGGGGAGCTGTTTTTT; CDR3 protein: CASSSHPGGSGELFF
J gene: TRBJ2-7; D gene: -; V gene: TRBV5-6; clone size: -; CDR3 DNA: TGTGCCAGCAGCTTGTACTCCATCCCGGGCGAGCAGTACTTC; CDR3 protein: CASSLYSIPGEQYF
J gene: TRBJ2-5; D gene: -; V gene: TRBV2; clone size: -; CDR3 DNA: TGTGCCACCCAAACTAGGGAGATAGGAGAGCAGTACTTC; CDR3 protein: CATQTREIGEQYF
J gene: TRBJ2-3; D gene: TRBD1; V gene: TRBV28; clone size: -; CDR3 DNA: TGTGCCAGCAGTCCACTGGGACAGGGGAACACAGATACGCAGTATTTT; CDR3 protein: CASSPLGQGNTDTQYF
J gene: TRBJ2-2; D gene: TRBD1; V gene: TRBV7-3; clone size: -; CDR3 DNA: TGTGCCAGCAGCGGAACATCGACAGGGGGCGGGTACACCGGGGAGCTGTTTTTT; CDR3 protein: CASSGTSTGGGYTGELFF
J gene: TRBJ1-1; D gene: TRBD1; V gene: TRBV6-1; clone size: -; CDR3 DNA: TGTGCCAGCAGGGGACAGGTGAACACTGAAGCTTTCTTT; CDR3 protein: CASRGQVNTEAFF
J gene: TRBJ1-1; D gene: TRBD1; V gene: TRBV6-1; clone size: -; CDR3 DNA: TGTGCCAGCAGTGATGAGGGGGCGCGGACTGAAGCTTTCTTT; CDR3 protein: CASSDEGARTEAFF
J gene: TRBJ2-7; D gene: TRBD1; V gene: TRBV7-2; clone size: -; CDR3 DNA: TGTGCCAGCAGCTCCAGGGACAGGGCCAACTCCTACGAGCAGTACTTC; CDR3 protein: CASSSRDRANSYEQYF
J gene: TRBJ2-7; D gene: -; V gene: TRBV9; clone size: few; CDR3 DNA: TGTGCCAGCAGTACCGCCGGCTCGGGGAAGGGAGAGCAGTACTTC; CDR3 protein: CASSTAGSGKGEQYF
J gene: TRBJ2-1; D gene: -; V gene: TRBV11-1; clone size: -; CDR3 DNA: TGTGCCAGCAGCTTAGATTTTCAGGCCCTCAGCTCCTACAATGAGCAGTTCTTC; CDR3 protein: CASSLDFQALSSYNEQFF
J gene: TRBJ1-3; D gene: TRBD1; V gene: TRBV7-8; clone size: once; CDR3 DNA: TGTGCCAGCAGCACATCAACAGGGGGCGGTTCTGGAAACACCATATATTTT; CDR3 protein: CASSTSTGGGSGNTIYF
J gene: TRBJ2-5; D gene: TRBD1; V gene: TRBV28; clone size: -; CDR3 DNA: TGTGCCAGCACCAAGCAGGGGGTGCCTGAGACCCAGTACTTC; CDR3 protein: CASTKQGVPETQYF
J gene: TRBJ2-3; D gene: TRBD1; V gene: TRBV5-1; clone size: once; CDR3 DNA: TGCGCCAGCAGCTTGGGGTCTACGACAGGGGCAGATACGCAGTATTTT; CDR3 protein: CASSLGSTTGADTQYF
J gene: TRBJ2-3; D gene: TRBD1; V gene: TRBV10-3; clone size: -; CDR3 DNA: TGTGCCATCATTCCGGACAGGGGGAGGACAGATACGCAGTATTTT; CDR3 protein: CAIIPDRGRTDTQYF
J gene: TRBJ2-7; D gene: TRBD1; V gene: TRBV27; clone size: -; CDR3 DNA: TGTGCCAGCAGCTACTCGGGACAGGACTTGGACGAGCAGTACTTC; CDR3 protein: CASSYSGQDLDEQYF
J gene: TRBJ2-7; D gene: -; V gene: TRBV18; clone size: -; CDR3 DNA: TGTGCCAGCTCACTGCAAGGACAGCCCTACGAGCAGTACTTC; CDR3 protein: CASSLQGQPYEQYF
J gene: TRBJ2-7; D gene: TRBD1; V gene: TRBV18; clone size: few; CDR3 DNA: TGTGCCAGCTCACCACCTTCGGCAGGGGGTTACTACGAGCAGTACTTC; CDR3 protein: CASSPPSAGGYYEQYF
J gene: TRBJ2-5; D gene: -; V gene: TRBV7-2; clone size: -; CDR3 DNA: TGTGCCAGCAGCTTAGTCCCCACCCTACAAGAGACCCAGTACTTC; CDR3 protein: CASSLVPTLQETQYF